These T cell receptor beta chains were read from a single sample in a study of shared clonotypes between healthy human individuals. Here immunoSEQ multiplex PCR was the method, and the copy in TCRdb shows in-frame clones only, minus some. Of nearly 2 million clones listed, about 95% are singletons. Sequencing used naive CD8+ T cells sorted from blood. Source of these receptors: a young man in good health. Each CDR3 is given with its conserved first and last residue. A D gene is named only where the DNA matches it firmly. Clone size is stated in some rows and not others, as once, few, many or a class when expanded.

15	TRBV11-2	TRBD1	TRBJ1-1	.	CASSPRQGVNTEAFF	TGTGCCAGCAGCCCCCGACAGGGTGTGAACACTGAAGCTTTCTTT
11	TRBV30	.	TRBJ1-1	.	CAWSASTEAFF	TGTGCCTGGAGTGCTTCCACTGAAGCTTTCTTT
19	TRBV7-9	TRBD1	TRBJ1-2	.	CASSQRPLTGTGGVDGYTF	TGTGCCAGCAGCCAAAGACCTTTAACCGGGACAGGGGGCGTAGATGGCTACACCTTC
14	TRBV27	TRBD1	TRBJ2-4	once	CASSLTGVMNIQYF	TGTGCCAGCAGCCTTACAGGGGTGATGAACATTCAGTACTTC
19	TRBV7-2	TRBD2	TRBJ2-3	.	CASSLIVAGEGPSTDTQYF	TGTGCCAGCAGCTTAATAGTAGCGGGAGAGGGACCTAGCACAGATACGCAGTATTTT
15	TRBV4-1	TRBD2	TRBJ2-1	.	CASSQGLAGAYEQFF	TGCGCCAGCAGCCAGGGACTAGCGGGAGCATATGAGCAGTTCTTC
14	TRBV10-2	.	TRBJ1-6	.	CASSEGEVDSPLHF	TGCGCCAGCAGTGAGGGGGAAGTAGATTCACCCCTCCACTTT
13	TRBV4-3	.	TRBJ2-7	.	CASSQERLYEQYF	TGCGCCAGCAGCCAAGAAAGGCTTTACGAGCAGTACTTC
13	TRBV27	.	TRBJ1-1	.	CASSLQGGTEAFF	TGTGCCAGCAGTTTACAGGGTGGCACTGAAGCTTTCTTT
14	TRBV9	.	TRBJ2-1	.	CASSVVDADNEQFF	TGTGCCAGCAGCGTCGTCGACGCTGACAATGAGCAGTTCTTC
16	TRBV4-3	.	TRBJ2-3	.	CASSRLLASSTDTQYF	TGCGCCAGCAGCCGATTACTAGCTAGCTCGACAGATACGCAGTATTTT
16	TRBV15	.	TRBJ1-1	.	CATSRDYPGPNTEAFF	TGTGCCACCAGCAGAGATTATCCCGGACCGAACACTGAAGCTTTCTTT